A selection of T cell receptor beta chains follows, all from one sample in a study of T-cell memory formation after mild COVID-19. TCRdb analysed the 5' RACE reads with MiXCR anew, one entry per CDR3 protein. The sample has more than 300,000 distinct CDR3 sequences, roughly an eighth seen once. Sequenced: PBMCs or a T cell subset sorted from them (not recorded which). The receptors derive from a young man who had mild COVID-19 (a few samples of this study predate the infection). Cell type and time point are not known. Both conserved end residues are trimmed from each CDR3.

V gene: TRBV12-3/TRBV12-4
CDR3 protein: ASTLGGQGGNQPQH

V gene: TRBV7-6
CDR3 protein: ASSSRDIGGTEAF

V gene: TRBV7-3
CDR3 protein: ASSEWTGLGNTEAF

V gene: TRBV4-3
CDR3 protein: ASSQELGQGNSPLH

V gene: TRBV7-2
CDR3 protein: ASSFSGGAGETQY

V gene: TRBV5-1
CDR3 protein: ASSSVGTGNTGELF

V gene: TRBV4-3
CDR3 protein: ASSQDLAGPSSATNEKLF

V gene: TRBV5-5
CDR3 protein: ASSLQGHYNEQF

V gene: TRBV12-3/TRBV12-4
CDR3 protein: ASNPQGAGTEAF

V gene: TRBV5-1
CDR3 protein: ASSLGGVSNQPQH

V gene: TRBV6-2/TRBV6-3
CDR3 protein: ASETGGSYGYT

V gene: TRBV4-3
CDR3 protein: ASSQEAHLEAF

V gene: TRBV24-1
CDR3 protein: ATSGTLTDTQY

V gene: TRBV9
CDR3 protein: ASSPRWGGTDTQY

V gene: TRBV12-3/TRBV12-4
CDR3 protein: ASSSPRDRGRETQY

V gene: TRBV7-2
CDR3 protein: ASSRVGVSNQPQH

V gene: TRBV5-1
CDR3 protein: ASSLDGGAEDTQY

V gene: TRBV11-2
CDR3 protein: ASSLLDRIRETQY

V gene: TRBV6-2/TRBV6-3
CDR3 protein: ASTMGDYGYT

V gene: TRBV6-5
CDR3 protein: ASTPQRGGRTDTQY

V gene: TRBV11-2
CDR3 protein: ASTLSRTNTEAF

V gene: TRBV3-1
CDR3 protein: ASSQEGTAPRTEAF

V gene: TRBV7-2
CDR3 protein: ASRRGVGEKLF

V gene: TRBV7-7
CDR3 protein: ASSPGGSDTQY

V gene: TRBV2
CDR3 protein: ASSALDRDYYGYT

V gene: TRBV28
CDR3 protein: ASSSRPSRTGREETQY

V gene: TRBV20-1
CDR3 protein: SATPFSAVTDTQY

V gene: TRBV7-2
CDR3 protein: ASSLVRDTQY

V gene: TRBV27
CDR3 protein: ASQGRSFTEAF

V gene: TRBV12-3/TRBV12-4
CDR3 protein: ASSLYSNEKLF

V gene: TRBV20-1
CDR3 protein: SASGGRVDTQY

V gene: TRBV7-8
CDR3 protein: ASSPTRSGTEAF

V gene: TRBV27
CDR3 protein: ASHREGRDTQY

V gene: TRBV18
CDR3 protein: ASSWGGETEAF

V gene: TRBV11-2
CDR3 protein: ASSGGGARDTQY

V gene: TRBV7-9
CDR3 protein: ASSLARLSTDTQY

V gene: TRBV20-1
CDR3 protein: SADLNGGGQETQY

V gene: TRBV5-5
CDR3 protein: ASSALIGLNQPQH

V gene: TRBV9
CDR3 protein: ASSVAPSPADTQY

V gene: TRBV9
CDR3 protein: ASSVSGVTRDTQY

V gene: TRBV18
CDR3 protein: ASSPSGGPDQPQH

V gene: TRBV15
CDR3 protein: ATSVRTATGNTIY

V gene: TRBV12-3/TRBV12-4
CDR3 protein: ASSPGTISSGGQY

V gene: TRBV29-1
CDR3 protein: SVVEGFGGFYEQY

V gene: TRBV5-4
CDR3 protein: ASSYSGNTIY

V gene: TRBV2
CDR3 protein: ASSADRPGNSPLH

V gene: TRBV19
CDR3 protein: ASSIGTEAF

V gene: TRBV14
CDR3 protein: ASSQRASGNEQF

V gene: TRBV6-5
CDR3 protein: ASSYEWDRGLGGYT

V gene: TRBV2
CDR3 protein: ASSAVDEQF

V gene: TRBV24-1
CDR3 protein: ATSGQGQNQPQH

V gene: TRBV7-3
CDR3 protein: ASSLSGLAINEQF

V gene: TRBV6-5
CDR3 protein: ASSYSSGGTYEQY

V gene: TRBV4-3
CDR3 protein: ASSQDRTQT

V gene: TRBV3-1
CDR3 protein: ASSHERRGYT

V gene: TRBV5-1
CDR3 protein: ASSHRDTHTEAF

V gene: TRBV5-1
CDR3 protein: ASSFLGTLETQY

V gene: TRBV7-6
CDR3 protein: ASSQARQGNTGELF

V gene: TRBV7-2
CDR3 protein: ASSYNRAEETQY